These T cell receptor beta chains were read from a single sample in a study of T-cell reconstitution after alpha-beta-depleted transplantation in children. TCRdb independently ran MiXCR on the PCR reads; one entry per CDR3 protein. The sample yields roughly 400,000 distinct CDR3 sequences, 20% seen once. The specimen comprised PBMCs from the stem cell graft donor, sampled from the stem cell graft. The receptors shown here come from a human donor who donated a stem cell graft to a child with acute myeloid leukemia. The CDR3 runs from the conserved cysteine through the conserved F or W. A D gene is named only where the DNA matches it firmly. Size is stated for part of the rows, as once, few or many counts, or as a class when the clone is expanded.

abundance,j_gene,v_gene,d_gene,CDR3nt,CDR3aa
-,TRBJ2-1,TRBV4-2,TRBD2,TGTGCCAGCAGCCAAGCAGGTAGCGGGAGTTTCGCTGAGCAGTTCTTC,CASSQAGSGSFAEQFF
-,TRBJ2-5,TRBV7-2,-,TGTGCCAGCAGCTCGGAGGCAGGGCAAGAGACCCAGTACTTC,CASSSEAGQETQYF
few,TRBJ2-7,TRBV10-3,TRBD1,TGTGCCATCAGTGAGTCGGGTCGGGACAGAGCCTACGAGCAGTACTTC,CAISESGRDRAYEQYF
-,TRBJ2-7,TRBV12-3/TRBV12-4,TRBD2,TGTGCCAGCAGCGGGACTAGCGGGAATTACGAGCAGTACTTC,CASSGTSGNYEQYF
-,TRBJ2-7,TRBV7-9,-,TGTGCCAGCAGCTTCAAGCTTGCCGAGCAGTACTTC,CASSFKLAEQYF
few,TRBJ2-5,TRBV5-1,TRBD2,TGCGCCAGCAGCTTAAGACTAGCGGGATGGGAAGAGACCCAGTACTTC,CASSLRLAGWEETQYF
-,TRBJ2-5,TRBV28,TRBD2,TGTGCCAGCAGCCCCGGAAGCGGGAGGGCCGGGGAGACCCAGTACTTC,CASSPGSGRAGETQYF
-,TRBJ2-7,TRBV10-3,TRBD2,TGTGCCATCACCGGGAGGGTAGGCGAGCAGTACTTC,CAITGRVGEQYF
-,TRBJ2-4,TRBV11-2,-,TGTGCCAGCAGCTTAGGCCAGGGTAGGGACATTCAGTACTTC,CASSLGQGRDIQYF
many,TRBJ1-1,TRBV29-1,TRBD1,TGCAGCGTTGTAACAGGGGTAACTGAAGCTTTCTTT,CSVVTGVTEAFF
-,TRBJ2-7,TRBV5-1,-,TGCGCCAGCAGCTCTCCGGGCCGACTCTACGAGCAGTACTTC,CASSSPGRLYEQYF
-,TRBJ2-1,TRBV10-2,-,TGCGCCAGCGTCGGAGGGGAATACAATGAGCAGTTCTTC,CASVGGEYNEQFF
-,TRBJ1-5,TRBV12-3/TRBV12-4,-,TGTGCCAGCAGGGGAGGGGGAGGAGGCGGACAGCCCCAGCATTTT,CASRGGGGGGQPQHF
-,TRBJ2-3,TRBV7-9,TRBD1,TGTGCCAGCAGCTCCAGGGACAGGGACACCACAGATACGCAGTATTTT,CASSSRDRDTTDTQYF
few,TRBJ2-5,TRBV13,TRBD2,TGTGCCAGCAGCCGGGGGGGGGGCTACCAAGAGACCCAGTACTTC,CASSRGGGYQETQYF
-,TRBJ1-1,TRBV6-1,-,TGTGCCAGCAATACCCCGGGCAGGGCCACTGAAGCTTTCTTT,CASNTPGRATEAFF
-,TRBJ2-1,TRBV4-1,TRBD2,TGCGCCAGCAGCCAAGGTTTTTGGACTAGCGGGACAGGAAGGAATGAGCAGTTCTTC,CASSQGFWTSGTGRNEQFF
-,TRBJ2-1,TRBV12-3/TRBV12-4,TRBD2,TGTGCCAGCAGGGCGGTAGCGGGAGGGGTTCTTAATGAGCAGTTCTTC,CASRAVAGGVLNEQFF
many,TRBJ2-5,TRBV20-1,-,TGCAGTGCTAGAGATGGGGGGGCCGGGGAGACCCAGTACTTC,CSARDGGAGETQYF
many,TRBJ1-5,TRBV20-1,-,TGCAGTGCTAGCCGCAATAGCAATCAGCCCCAGCATTTT,CSASRNSNQPQHF
few,TRBJ2-7,TRBV29-1,TRBD2,TGCAGCGTTGTGCGGGAGAATAGCTACGAGCAGTACTTC,CSVVRENSYEQYF
few,TRBJ2-1,TRBV4-1,TRBD1,TGCGCCAGCAGCCAAGTCTCCGGACAGGGGTACAATGAGCAGTTCTTC,CASSQVSGQGYNEQFF
few,TRBJ2-1,TRBV18,TRBD1,TGTGCCAGCTCACCACTCTCGACAGGGGTTTATGAGCAGTTCTTC,CASSPLSTGVYEQFF
many,TRBJ1-4,TRBV20-1,TRBD1,TGCAGTGTTAGGGACCAGGGGGCAAGGGAAAAACTGTTTTTT,CSVRDQGAREKLFF
-,TRBJ2-3,TRBV4-1,TRBD1,TGCGCCAGCAGCCAGGGTGGACAGGGGTCGACAGATACGCAGTATTTT,CASSQGGQGSTDTQYF
few,TRBJ2-1,TRBV20-1,TRBD1,TGCAGTGCTAGAGACCTTTGGACAGGGAACGATGAGCAGTTCTTC,CSARDLWTGNDEQFF
few,TRBJ1-6,TRBV12-3/TRBV12-4,-,TGTGCCACTGGGGCAGATTATAATTCACCCCTCCACTTT,CATGADYNSPLHF
many,TRBJ1-4,TRBV12-3/TRBV12-4,-,TGTGCCAGCAGTCTACAGGGCGAAAAACTGTTTTTT,CASSLQGEKLFF
few,TRBJ2-1,TRBV27,-,TGTGCCAGCAGTATGACCGTCGTCTACAATGAGCAGTTCTTC,CASSMTVVYNEQFF
-,TRBJ2-5,TRBV12-3/TRBV12-4,-,TGTGCCAGCAGTTTTCTGGGGAAAGAGACCCAGTACTTC,CASSFLGKETQYF
-,TRBJ2-3,TRBV6-2/TRBV6-3,-,TGTGCCAGCAGTTACACAAGTACAGATACGCAGTATTTT,CASSYTSTDTQYF
-,TRBJ2-1,TRBV12-3/TRBV12-4,-,TGTGCCAGCAGTTTAGCGCAGGTTGAGCAGTTCTTC,CASSLAQVEQFF
few,TRBJ2-3,TRBV7-8,-,TGTGCCAGCAGCTTAGGGCTGATAAGCACAGATACGCAGTATTTT,CASSLGLISTDTQYF
-,TRBJ2-2,TRBV12-3/TRBV12-4,-,TGTGCCAGCAGTAGGAGGGGGACGTACGGGGAGCTGTTTTTT,CASSRRGTYGELFF
-,TRBJ1-1,TRBV10-3,-,TGTGCCATCAGTGCCCGGGTGGACACTGAAGCTTTCTTT,CAISARVDTEAFF
many,TRBJ2-1,TRBV29-1,TRBD1,TGCAGCGTCGCGACAGGGCGCCAACCGTACAATGAGCAGTTCTTC,CSVATGRQPYNEQFF
-,TRBJ2-1,TRBV24-1,TRBD2,TGTGCCACCAGTGAGAGCGGGAGAGATTTAAATGAGCAGTTCTTC,CATSESGRDLNEQFF
-,TRBJ2-7,TRBV18,-,TGTGCCAGCGGTCGTCAGGGTCTCGAGCAGTACTTC,CASGRQGLEQYF
-,TRBJ2-7,TRBV4-1,TRBD2,TGCGCCAGCAGCCACGGACTAGCGGGAGGACGGCGCCACGAGCAGTACTTC,CASSHGLAGGRRHEQYF
-,TRBJ2-5,TRBV20-1,TRBD1,TGCAGTGCTAACCGGGACAGGGGAGAAGAGACCCAGTACTTC,CSANRDRGEETQYF
many,TRBJ2-5,TRBV24-1,-,TGTGCCACCAGTGATCCCGGGCCAACCCAAGAGACCCAGTACTTC,CATSDPGPTQETQYF
few,TRBJ1-2,TRBV20-1,-,TGCAGTGCTAGTAGAGGGCTCGATGGCTACACCTTC,CSASRGLDGYTF
many,TRBJ2-1,TRBV29-1,-,TGCAGCGTTGAAGATCTTAAGGTCAATGAGCAGTTCTTC,CSVEDLKVNEQFF
-,TRBJ2-2,TRBV10-2,-,TGCGCCAGCAGTGGAGAGGGGTTGATCGCCGGGGAGCTGTTTTTT,CASSGEGLIAGELFF
-,TRBJ2-7,TRBV5-1,TRBD1,TGCGCCAGCAGCCCTCTCGGGGACAGGGGCTACGAGCAGTACTTC,CASSPLGDRGYEQYF
many,TRBJ1-5,TRBV18,-,TGTGCCAGCTCACCAAGCAGGGAAGGAGGGCAGCCCCAGCATTTT,CASSPSREGGQPQHF
-,TRBJ2-7,TRBV20-1,-,TGCAGTGCCCGATCGTTCGGGCCTTCCTACGAGCAGTACTTC,CSARSFGPSYEQYF
few,TRBJ1-6,TRBV4-3,-,TGCGCCAGCAGCCAAGGGGTGGCGGTTAATTCACCCCTCCACTTT,CASSQGVAVNSPLHF
few,TRBJ2-7,TRBV7-8,TRBD1,TGTGCCAGCAGCTCCAAACCGGGACAGGGCCTCTCCTACGAGCAGTACTTC,CASSSKPGQGLSYEQYF
-,TRBJ2-7,TRBV7-9,TRBD2,TGTGCTATCGGGGGCGGGAGGACGATCTACGAGCAGTACTTC,CAIGGGRTIYEQYF
-,TRBJ2-5,TRBV6-2/TRBV6-3,-,TGTGCCAGCAGTTACTCCTACAGAGGTCGGGTTGGAGAGACCCAGTACTTC,CASSYSYRGRVGETQYF
-,TRBJ1-1,TRBV5-1,-,TGCGCCAGCACTACGGATGGGATGGGGAACACTGAAGCTTTCTTT,CASTTDGMGNTEAFF
-,TRBJ2-7,TRBV25-1,TRBD2,TGTGCCAGCAGTCCGCTTGGGAGCGGGAGGGCCTACGAGCAGTACTTC,CASSPLGSGRAYEQYF